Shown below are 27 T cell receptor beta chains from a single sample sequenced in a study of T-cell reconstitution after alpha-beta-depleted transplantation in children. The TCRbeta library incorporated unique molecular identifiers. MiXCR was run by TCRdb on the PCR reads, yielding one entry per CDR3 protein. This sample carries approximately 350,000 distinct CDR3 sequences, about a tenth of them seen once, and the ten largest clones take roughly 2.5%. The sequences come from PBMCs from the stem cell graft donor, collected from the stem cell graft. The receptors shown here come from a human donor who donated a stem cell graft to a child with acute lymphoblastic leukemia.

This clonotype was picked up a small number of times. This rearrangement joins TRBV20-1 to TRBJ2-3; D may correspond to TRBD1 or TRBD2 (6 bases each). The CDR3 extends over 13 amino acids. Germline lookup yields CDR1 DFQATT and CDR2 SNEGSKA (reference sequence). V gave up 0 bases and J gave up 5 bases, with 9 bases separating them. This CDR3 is CSARERGEDTQYF. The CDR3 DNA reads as TGCAGTGCTAGAGAGAGGGGGGAAGATACGCAGTATTTT.

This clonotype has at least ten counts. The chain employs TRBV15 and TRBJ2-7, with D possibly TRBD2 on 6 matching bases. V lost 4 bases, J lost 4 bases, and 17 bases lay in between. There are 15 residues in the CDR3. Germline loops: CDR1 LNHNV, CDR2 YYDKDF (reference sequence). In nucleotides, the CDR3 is TGTGCCACCAGCATGGCCCGCACGGGAGCTTACGAGCAGTACTTC. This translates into CATSMARTGAYEQYF.

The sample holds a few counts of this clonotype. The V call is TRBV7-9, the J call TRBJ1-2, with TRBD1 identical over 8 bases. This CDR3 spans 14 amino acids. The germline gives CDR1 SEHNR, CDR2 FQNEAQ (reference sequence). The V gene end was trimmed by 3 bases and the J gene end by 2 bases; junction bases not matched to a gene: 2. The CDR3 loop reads CASSFGTGNYGYTF. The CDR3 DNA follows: TGTGCCAGCAGCTTCGGGACAGGAAACTATGGCTACACCTTC.

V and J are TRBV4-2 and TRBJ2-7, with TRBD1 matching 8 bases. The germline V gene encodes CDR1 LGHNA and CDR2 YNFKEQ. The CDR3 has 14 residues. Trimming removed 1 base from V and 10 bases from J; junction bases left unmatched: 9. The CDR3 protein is CASSQVGQGGDQYF. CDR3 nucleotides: TGTGCCAGCAGCCAAGTTGGACAGGGAGGCGACCAGTACTTC.

CDR3 region: CSARDLTSGTPNEQFF. The DNA of the CDR3 is TGCAGTGCTAGAGATCTGACTAGCGGGACTCCCAATGAGCAGTTCTTC. V usage is TRBV20-1 and J usage is TRBJ2-1, with 11 nucleotides matching TRBD2. The junction had 7 bases not matched to a gene; V was cut back by 0 bases and J by 6 bases. CDR3 length: 16 residues. Germline-derived CDR1 and CDR2 are DFQATT and SNEGSKA (reference sequence).

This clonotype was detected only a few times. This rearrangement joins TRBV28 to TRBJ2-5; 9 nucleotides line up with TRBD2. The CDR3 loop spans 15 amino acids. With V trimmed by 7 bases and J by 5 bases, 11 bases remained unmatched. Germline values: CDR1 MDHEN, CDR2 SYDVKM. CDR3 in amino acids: CASTETLAGMETQYF. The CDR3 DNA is TGTGCCAGCACCGAAACTCTAGCGGGAATGGAGACCCAGTACTTC. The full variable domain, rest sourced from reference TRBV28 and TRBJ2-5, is DVKVTQSSRYLVKRTGEKVFLECVQDMDHENMFWYRQDPGLGLRLIYFSYDVKMKEKGDIPEGYSVSREKKERFSLILESASTNQTSMYLCASTETLAGMETQYFGPGTRLLVL.

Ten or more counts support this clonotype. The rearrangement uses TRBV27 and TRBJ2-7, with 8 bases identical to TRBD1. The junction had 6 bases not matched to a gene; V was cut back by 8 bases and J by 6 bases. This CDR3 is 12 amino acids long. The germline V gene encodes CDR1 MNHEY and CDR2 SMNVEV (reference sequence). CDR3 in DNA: TGTGCCAGCCAGGACAGGGCTTCCGAGCAGTACTTC. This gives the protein CASQDRASEQYF.

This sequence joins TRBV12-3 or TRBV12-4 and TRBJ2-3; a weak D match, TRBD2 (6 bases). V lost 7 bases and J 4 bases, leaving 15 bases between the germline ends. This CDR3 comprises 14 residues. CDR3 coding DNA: TGTGCCAGCACCCCGTGGCGGGGAGCAGATACGCAGTATTTT. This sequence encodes CASTPWRGADTQYF.

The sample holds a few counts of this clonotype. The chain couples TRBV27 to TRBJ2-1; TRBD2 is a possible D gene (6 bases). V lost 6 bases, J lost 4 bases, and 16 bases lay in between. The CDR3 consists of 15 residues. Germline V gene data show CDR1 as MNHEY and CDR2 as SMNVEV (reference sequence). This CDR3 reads CASSPGESFYNEQFF. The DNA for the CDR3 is TGTGCCAGCAGCCCGGGAGAAAGCTTTTACAATGAGCAGTTCTTC.

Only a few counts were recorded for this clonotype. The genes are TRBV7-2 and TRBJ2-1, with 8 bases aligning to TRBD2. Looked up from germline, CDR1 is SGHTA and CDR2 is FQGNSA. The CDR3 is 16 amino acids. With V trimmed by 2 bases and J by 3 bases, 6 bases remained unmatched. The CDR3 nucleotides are TGTGCCAGCAGCTTAACCGGGAGGGGGGGCTACAATGAGCAGTTCTTC. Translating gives CASSLTGRGGYNEQFF.

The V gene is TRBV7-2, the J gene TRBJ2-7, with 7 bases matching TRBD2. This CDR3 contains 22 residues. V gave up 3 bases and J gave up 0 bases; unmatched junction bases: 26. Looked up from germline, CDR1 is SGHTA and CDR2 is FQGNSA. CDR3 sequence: CASSFQSPLRAPGTTSSYEQYF. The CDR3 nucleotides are TGTGCCAGCAGCTTTCAGTCTCCCCTCCGAGCACCCGGGACTACCAGCTCCTACGAGCAGTACTTC.

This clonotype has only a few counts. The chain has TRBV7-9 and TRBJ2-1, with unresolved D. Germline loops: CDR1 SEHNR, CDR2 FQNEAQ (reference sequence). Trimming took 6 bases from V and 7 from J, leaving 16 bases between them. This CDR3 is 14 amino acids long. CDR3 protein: CASRDGLGPNEQFF. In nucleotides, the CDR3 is TGTGCCAGCAGAGACGGGCTCGGGCCGAATGAGCAGTTCTTC.

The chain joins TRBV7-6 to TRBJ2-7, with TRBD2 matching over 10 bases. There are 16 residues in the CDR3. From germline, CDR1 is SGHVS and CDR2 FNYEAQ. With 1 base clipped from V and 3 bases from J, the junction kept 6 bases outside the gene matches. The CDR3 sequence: CASSLGTSGLFYEQYF. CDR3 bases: TGTGCCAGCAGCTTAGGGACTAGCGGACTCTTCTACGAGCAGTACTTC.

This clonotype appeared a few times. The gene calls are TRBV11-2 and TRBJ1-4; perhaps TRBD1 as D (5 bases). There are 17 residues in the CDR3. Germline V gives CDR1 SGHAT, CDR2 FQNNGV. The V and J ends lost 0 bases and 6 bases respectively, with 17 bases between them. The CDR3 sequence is CASSLDTWGRGHEKLFF. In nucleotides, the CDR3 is TGTGCCAGCAGCTTAGATACCTGGGGACGGGGCCATGAAAAACTGTTTTTT. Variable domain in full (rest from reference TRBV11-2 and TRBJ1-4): EAGVAQSPRYKIIEKRQSVAFWCNPISGHATLYWYQQILGQGPKLLIQFQNNGVVDDSQLPKDRFSAERLKGVDSTLKIQPAKLEDSAVYLCASSLDTWGRGHEKLFFGSGTQLSVL.

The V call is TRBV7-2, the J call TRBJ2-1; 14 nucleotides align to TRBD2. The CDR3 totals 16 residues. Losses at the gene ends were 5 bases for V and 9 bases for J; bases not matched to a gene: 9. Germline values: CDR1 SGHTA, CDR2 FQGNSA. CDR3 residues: CASSQYGTSGRGEQFF. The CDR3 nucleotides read TGTGCCAGCAGCCAATACGGGACTAGCGGGAGAGGTGAGCAGTTCTTC.

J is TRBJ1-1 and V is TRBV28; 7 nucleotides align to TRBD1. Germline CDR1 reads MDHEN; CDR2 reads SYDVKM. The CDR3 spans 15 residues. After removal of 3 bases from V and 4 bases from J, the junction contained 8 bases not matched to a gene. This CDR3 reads CASSLRGLRSTEAFF. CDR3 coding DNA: TGTGCCAGCAGTTTGAGGGGGCTTAGGAGCACTGAAGCTTTCTTT. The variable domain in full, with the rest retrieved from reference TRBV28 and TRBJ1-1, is DVKVTQSSRYLVKRTGEKVFLECVQDMDHENMFWYRQDPGLGLRLIYFSYDVKMKEKGDIPEGYSVSREKKERFSLILESASTNQTSMYLCASSLRGLRSTEAFFGQGTRLTVV.

The CDR3 sequence is CASSKVYPTSWKGLQETQYF. The CDR3 DNA sequence: TGTGCCAGCAGCAAAGTGTACCCGACTAGTTGGAAGGGGTTGCAGGAGACCCAGTACTTC. V usage is TRBV21-1 and J usage is TRBJ2-5; TRBD2, the table's D call, was not compared with the DNA. TRBV21-1 has pseudogene status. The CDR3 spans 20 residues.

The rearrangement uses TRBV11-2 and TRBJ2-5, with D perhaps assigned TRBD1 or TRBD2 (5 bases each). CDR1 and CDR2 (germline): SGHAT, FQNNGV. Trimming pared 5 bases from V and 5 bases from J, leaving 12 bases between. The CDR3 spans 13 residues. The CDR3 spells CASSPWDDETQYF. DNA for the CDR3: TGTGCCAGCAGCCCATGGGACGACGAGACCCAGTACTTC.

This CDR3 is CASSTGTGDSGYTF. In DNA, the CDR3 is TGCGCCAGCAGTACAGGGACAGGCGATTCGGGCTACACCTTC. The chain combines TRBV5-1 with TRBJ1-2, with TRBD1 matching 8 bases. The CDR3 extends over 14 amino acids. Per the germline V gene, CDR1 is SGHRS and CDR2 is YFSETQ. With 5 bases clipped from V and 8 bases from J, the junction kept 11 bases outside the gene matches.

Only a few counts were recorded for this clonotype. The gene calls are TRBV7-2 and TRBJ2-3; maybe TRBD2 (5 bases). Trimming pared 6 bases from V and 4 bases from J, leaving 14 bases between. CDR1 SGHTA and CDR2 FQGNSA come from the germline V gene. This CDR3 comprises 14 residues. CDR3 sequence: CASSFTRESDTQYF. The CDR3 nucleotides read TGTGCCAGCAGTTTCACGAGGGAGTCAGATACGCAGTATTTT.

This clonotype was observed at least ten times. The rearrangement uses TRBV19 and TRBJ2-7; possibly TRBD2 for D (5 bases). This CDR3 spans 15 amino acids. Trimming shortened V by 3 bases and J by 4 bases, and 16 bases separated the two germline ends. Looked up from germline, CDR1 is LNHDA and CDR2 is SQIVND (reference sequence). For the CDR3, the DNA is TGTGCCAGTAGTATGTCGACCCAACCGGGATACGAGCAGTACTTC. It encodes CASSMSTQPGYEQYF.

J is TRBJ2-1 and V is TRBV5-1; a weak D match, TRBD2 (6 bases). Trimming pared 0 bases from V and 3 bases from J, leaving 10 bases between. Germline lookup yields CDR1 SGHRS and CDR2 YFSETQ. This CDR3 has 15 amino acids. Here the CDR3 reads CASSLGPGLYNEQFF. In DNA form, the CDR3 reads TGCGCCAGCAGCTTGGGCCCGGGACTCTACAATGAGCAGTTCTTC. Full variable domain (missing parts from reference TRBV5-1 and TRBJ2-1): KAGVTQTPRYLIKTRGQQVTLSCSPISGHRSVSWYQQTPGQGLQFLFEYFSETQRNKGNFPGRFSGRQFSNSRSEMNVSTLELGDSALYLCASSLGPGLYNEQFFGPGTRLTVL.

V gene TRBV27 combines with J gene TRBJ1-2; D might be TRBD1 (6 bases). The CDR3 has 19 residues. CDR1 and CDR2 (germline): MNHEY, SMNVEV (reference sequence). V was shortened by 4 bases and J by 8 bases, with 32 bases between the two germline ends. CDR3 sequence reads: CASSSSAYPTGIVSGGYTF. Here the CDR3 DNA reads TGTGCCAGCAGTTCCTCCGCCTATCCAACAGGGATCGTGTCGGGCGGCTACACCTTC.

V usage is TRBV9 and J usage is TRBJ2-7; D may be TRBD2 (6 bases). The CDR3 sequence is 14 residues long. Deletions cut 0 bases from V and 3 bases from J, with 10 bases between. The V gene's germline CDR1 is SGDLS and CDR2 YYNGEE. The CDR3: CASSVAGDGYEQYF. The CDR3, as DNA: TGTGCCAGCAGCGTAGCGGGAGATGGCTACGAGCAGTACTTC.

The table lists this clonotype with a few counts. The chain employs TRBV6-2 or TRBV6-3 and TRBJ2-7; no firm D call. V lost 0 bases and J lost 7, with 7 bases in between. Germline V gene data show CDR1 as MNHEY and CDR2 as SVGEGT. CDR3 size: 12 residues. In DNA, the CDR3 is TGTGCCAGCAGTTACTCGTTGGGGGAGCAGTACTTC. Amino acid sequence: CASSYSLGEQYF.

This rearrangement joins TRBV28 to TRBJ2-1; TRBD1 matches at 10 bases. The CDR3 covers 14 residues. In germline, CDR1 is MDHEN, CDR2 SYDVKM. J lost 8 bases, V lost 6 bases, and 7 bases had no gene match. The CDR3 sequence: CASSTLDRGDEQFF. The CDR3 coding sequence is TGTGCCAGCAGCACCTTGGACAGGGGGGATGAGCAGTTCTTC.

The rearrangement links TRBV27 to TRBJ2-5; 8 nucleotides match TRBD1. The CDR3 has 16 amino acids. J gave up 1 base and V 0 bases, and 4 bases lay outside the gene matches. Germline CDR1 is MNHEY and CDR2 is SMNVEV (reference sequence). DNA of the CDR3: TGTGCCAGCAGTTTATCGTGGACAGGGCCCCAAGAGACCCAGTACTTC. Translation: CASSLSWTGPQETQYF.